One and the same sample provided the 21 T cell receptor beta chains below, sequenced in a study of T-cell reconstitution after alpha-beta-depleted transplantation in children (dated by TCRdb to between 2015 and 2016). The treatment or condition label corresponds to: allogeneic hematopoietic cell transplantation with graft depleted of TCRalphabeta T cells and CD19 B cells. Library preparation employed PCR. Sequenced on an Illumina HiSeq 2500. TCR libraries were prepared with molecular barcoding, using unique molecular identifiers to normalize TCRbeta repertoire quantification. Starting from the raw public reads, TCRdb applied fastp trimming at Q25, assembled clones with MiXCR and retained in-frame beta chains. Every entry covers one CDR3 protein and lists the most common genes and DNA from its rows. The sample records approximately 240,000 distinct CDR3 sequences, about 11% of which are singletons. Jointly, the top ten make up over 25% of the sample.

The sequenced sample was PBMCs, obtained before TCRalphabeta/CD19-depleted stem cell transplant. All receptors derive from a child younger than two with acute myeloid leukemia, due to receive a stem cell transplant.

This clonotype was counted between two and nine times. The CDR3 here is CASTPGTDTDTQYF. The CDR3 coding sequence is TGTGCCAGCACTCCCGGGACAGACACAGATACGCAGTATTTT. The V gene is TRBV28, the J gene TRBJ2-3, with 7 bases aligning to TRBD1. The CDR3 consists of 14 residues. Germline V gene sequence: CDR1 MDHEN, CDR2 SYDVKM. Unmatched junction bases numbered 6, after V lost 7 bases and J lost 2 bases.

This clonotype was found many times. The chain carries TRBV3-1 and TRBJ2-4, with 9 bases that match TRBD1. Trimming took 0 bases from V and 4 from J; bases not matched to a gene: 1. Germline CDR1 is LGHDT and CDR2 is YNNKEL (reference sequence). This CDR3 has 15 amino acids. The CDR3 here is CASSQETGGKNIQYF. In nucleotides, the CDR3 is TGTGCCAGCAGCCAAGAGACAGGGGGAAAAAACATTCAGTACTTC.

At least ten counts were recorded for this clonotype. This chain connects TRBV10-3 to TRBJ1-4; D perhaps matches TRBD1 (5 bases). Trimming took off 10 bases at V and 4 bases at J, with 19 bases between the two ends. CDR3 length equals 15 residues. The germline V gene has CDR1 ENHRY and CDR2 SYGVKD. CDR3 sequence: CATTAGTLFNEKLFF. The CDR3 coding sequence is TGTGCCACAACCGCCGGGACCCTATTTAATGAAAAACTGTTTTTT.

This clonotype was seen ten or more times. The chain links TRBV7-2 to TRBJ2-2; TRBD2 might be the D (5 bases). V dropped 2 bases and J dropped 2 bases, with 9 bases sitting between them. Germline-derived CDR1 and CDR2 are SGHTA and FQGNSA. This CDR3 has 15 residues. The CDR3 coding sequence is TGTGCCAGCAGCTTATTCCCGGGAAACACCGGGGAGCTGTTTTTT. This encodes CASSLFPGNTGELFF.

This clonotype has ten or more counts. This chain connects TRBV7-9 to TRBJ2-1, with 7 positions matching TRBD2. V dropped 6 bases and J dropped 5; count of bases not matched to a gene: 13. Germline V gives CDR1 SEHNR, CDR2 FQNEAQ (reference sequence). The CDR3 sequence is 16 residues long. The CDR3 here is CASRPREGLVNNEQFF. For the CDR3, the DNA is TGTGCCAGCAGACCCAGGGAGGGGTTGGTAAACAATGAGCAGTTCTTC.

The chain employs TRBV28 and TRBJ2-4; 7 positions agree with TRBD2. Germline V gene sequence: CDR1 MDHEN, CDR2 SYDVKM. CDR3 length equals 14 residues. V lost 8 bases and J lost 0; bases outside the gene matches: 4. The CDR3 nucleotides are TGTGCCAGCGGCTCGGGGGGAGCCAAAAACATTCAGTACTTC. This sequence encodes CASGSGGAKNIQYF.

This clonotype was counted many times. J is TRBJ1-6 and V is TRBV28; no clear D gene. The V end lost 0 bases, the J end lost 3 bases, and 9 bases lay between the germline ends. The CDR3 has 16 amino acids. Germline CDR1 MDHEN, CDR2 SYDVKM. The CDR3 loop is CASSLWGKVYNSPLHF. CDR3 bases: TGTGCCAGCAGTTTATGGGGGAAGGTCTATAATTCACCCCTCCACTTT.

This clonotype occurred many times. The chain is built from TRBV5-1 and TRBJ2-3; 8 bases fit TRBD2. This CDR3 region has 14 residues. With V trimmed by 2 bases and J by 3 bases, 2 bases remained unmatched. From germline, CDR1 is SGHRS and CDR2 YFSETQ. In DNA form, the CDR3 reads TGCGCCAGCAGCTTAGCGGGAGTAACAGATACGCAGTATTTT. Translation gives CASSLAGVTDTQYF.

This sequence joins TRBV11-2 and TRBJ1-5; D remains unclear. This CDR3 contains 13 residues. Germline assignment: CDR1 SGHAT and CDR2 FQNNGV. Deletions cut 5 bases from V and 1 base from J, with 6 bases between. CDR3 bases: TGTGCCAGCAGCCGAAGGAGCAATCAGCCCCAGCATTTT. Translation gives CASSRRSNQPQHF.

There are a few counts of this clonotype. The rearrangement links TRBV7-8 to TRBJ2-7; TRBD1 agrees at 7 bases. With V trimmed by 5 bases and J by 7 bases, 8 bases remained unmatched. The CDR3 covers 13 residues. The V gene's germline CDR1 is SGHVS and CDR2 FQNEAQ. The DNA of the CDR3 is TGTGCCAGCAGCCCGGACAGGCAAGGGGAGCAGTACTTC. It translates to CASSPDRQGEQYF.

This clonotype has ten or more counts. The chain has TRBV12-3 or TRBV12-4 and TRBJ1-5, with a tentative D call TRBD1 (5 bases). CDR3 length: 15 amino acids. V was shortened by 10 bases and J by 3 bases, with 19 bases between the two germline ends. CDR3 in amino acids: CATGEAATINQPQHF. DNA for the CDR3: TGTGCCACGGGGGAGGCAGCCACTATCAATCAGCCCCAGCATTTT.

The chain links TRBV3-1 to TRBJ2-2; TRBD1 might be the D (7 bases). In germline, CDR1 is LGHDT, CDR2 YNNKEL (reference sequence). The V end lost 5 bases, the J end lost 5 bases, and 15 bases lay between the germline ends. This CDR3 spans 15 amino acids. The DNA for the CDR3 is TGTGCCAGCAGCATGCCAGGGGGGAATACCGGGGAGCTGTTTTTT. Translating gives CASSMPGGNTGELFF.

This clonotype was detected a few times. CDR3 residues: CSVEPGQGLEKLFF. CDR3 DNA: TGCAGCGTTGAACCGGGACAGGGTTTGGAAAAACTGTTTTTT. The V call is TRBV29-1, the J call TRBJ1-4; 9 nucleotides line up with TRBD1. The CDR3 sequence is 14 residues long. Trimming removed 2 bases from V and 8 bases from J; junction bases left unmatched: 6. Germline assignment: CDR1 SQVTM and CDR2 ANQGSEA.

Details on this clonotype: With a much larger clone just one base away, this may be a read error. The chain has TRBV3-1 and TRBJ2-7, with a tentative D call TRBD2 (6 bases). The CDR3 covers 15 residues. Germline lookup yields CDR1 LGHDT and CDR2 YNNKEL (reference sequence). The DNA for the CDR3 is TGTACCAGCAGCCCCACCGGGAGTAGCTCCTACGAGCAGTACTTC. It specifies CTSSPTGSSSYEQYF.

This clonotype was found many times. CDR3 nucleotide sequence: TGCGCCAGCACCGATGGCTACAATGAGCAGTTCTTC. This codes for CASTDGYNEQFF. V gene TRBV5-1 combines with J gene TRBJ2-1, with no clear D. V was shortened by 6 bases and J by 3 bases, with 7 bases between the two germline ends. The germline V gene encodes CDR1 SGHRS and CDR2 YFSETQ. This CDR3 has 12 amino acids.

This clonotype was seen repeatedly, ten times or more. This chain connects TRBV6-1 to TRBJ2-1, with D possibly TRBD2 on 5 matching bases. V was cut by 5 bases and J by 4 bases, with 12 bases left in between. This CDR3 spans 14 amino acids. Germline CDR1 and CDR2: MNHNS and SASEGT. The CDR3 region is CASSLEGRYNEQFF. CDR3 in DNA: TGTGCCAGCAGTCTTGAGGGAAGGTACAATGAGCAGTTCTTC.

This clonotype has at least ten counts. The V gene is TRBV12-3 or TRBV12-4, the J gene TRBJ2-6; 7 nucleotides agree with TRBD1. This CDR3 is 17 amino acids long. V trimming: 4 bases; J trimming: 0 bases; junction bases outside the gene matches: 6. The CDR3 coding sequence is TGTGCCAGCAGTTGGGACAGCACTTACTCTGGGGCCAACGTCCTGACTTTC. It specifies CASSWDSTYSGANVLTF.

This clonotype was picked up many times. This sequence joins TRBV10-3 and TRBJ2-7; 11 nucleotides agree with TRBD2. Per germline, CDR1 ENHRY and CDR2 SYGVKD. With V trimmed by 2 bases and J by 6 bases, 6 bases remained unmatched. This CDR3 contains 15 residues. The CDR3 loop is CAISETSGGGGEQYF. In DNA form, the CDR3 reads TGTGCCATCAGTGAGACTAGCGGGGGAGGGGGCGAGCAGTACTTC.

This clonotype was counted ten times or more. The V call is TRBV7-9, the J call TRBJ1-1; 8 bases line up with TRBD1. This CDR3 spans 14 amino acids. Germline V gives CDR1 SEHNR, CDR2 FQNEAQ (reference sequence). The ends lost 2 bases at V and 1 base at J; junction bases unmatched: 0. CDR3 sequence: CASSLQGANTEAFF. Written as DNA, the CDR3 is TGTGCCAGCAGCTTACAGGGGGCGAACACTGAAGCTTTCTTT.

Many counts were recorded for this clonotype. V gene TRBV20-1 combines with J gene TRBJ1-4; no clear D. V lost 3 bases and J 3 bases, leaving 8 bases between the germline ends. Per germline, CDR1 DFQATT and CDR2 SNEGSKA (reference sequence). This CDR3 spans 13 amino acids. CDR3 protein: CSARKSPNEKLFF. For the CDR3, the DNA is TGCAGTGCTAGGAAGAGCCCTAATGAAAAACTGTTTTTT.

In its sample, this clonotype was seen many times. The V call is TRBV6-1, the J call TRBJ2-1, with TRBD1 matching 10 bases. J was trimmed by 8 bases and V by 6 bases; bases with no gene match: 4. This CDR3 is 13 amino acids long. CDR1 and CDR2 (germline): MNHNS, SASEGT. The CDR3 DNA is TGTGCCAGCAGCCGGGACAGGGGCGATGAGCAGTTCTTC. Translation: CASSRDRGDEQFF.